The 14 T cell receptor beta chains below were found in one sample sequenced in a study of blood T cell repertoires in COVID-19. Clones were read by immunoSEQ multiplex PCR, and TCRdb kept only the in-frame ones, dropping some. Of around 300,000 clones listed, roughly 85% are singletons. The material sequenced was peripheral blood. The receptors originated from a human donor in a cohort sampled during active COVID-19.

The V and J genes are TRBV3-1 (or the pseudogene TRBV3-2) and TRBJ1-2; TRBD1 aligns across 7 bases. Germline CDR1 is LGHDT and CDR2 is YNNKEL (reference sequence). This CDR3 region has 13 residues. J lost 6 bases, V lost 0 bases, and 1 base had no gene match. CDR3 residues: CASSQEGQNGYTF. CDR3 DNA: TGTGCCAGCAGCCAAGAGGGACAGAATGGCTACACCTTC.

This chain's CDR3 is CASKEASGNQRDTQYF. The CDR3 nucleotides are TGTGCCAGCAAAGAGGCTAGCGGGAATCAAAGAGATACGCAGTATTTT. The chain has TRBV13 and TRBJ2-3, with 9 bases lining up with TRBD2. The CDR3 extends over 16 amino acids. Germline lookup yields CDR1 PRHDT and CDR2 FYEKMQ (reference sequence). V was pared by 7 bases and J by 5 bases, with 13 bases of the junction left unmatched.

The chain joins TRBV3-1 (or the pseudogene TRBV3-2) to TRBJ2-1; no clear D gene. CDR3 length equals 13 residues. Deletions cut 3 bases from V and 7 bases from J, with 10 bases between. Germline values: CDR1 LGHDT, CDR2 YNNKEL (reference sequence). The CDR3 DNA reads TGTGCCAGCAGCCAGGCCCACCGTAATGAGCAGTTCTTC. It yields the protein CASSQAHRNEQFF.

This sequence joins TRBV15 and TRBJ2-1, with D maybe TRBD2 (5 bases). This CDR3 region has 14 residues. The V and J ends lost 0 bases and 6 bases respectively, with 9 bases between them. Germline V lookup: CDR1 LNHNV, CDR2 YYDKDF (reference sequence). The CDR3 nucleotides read TGTGCCACCAGCAGAGATGACCGGGGCAATGAGCAGTTCTTC. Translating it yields CATSRDDRGNEQFF.

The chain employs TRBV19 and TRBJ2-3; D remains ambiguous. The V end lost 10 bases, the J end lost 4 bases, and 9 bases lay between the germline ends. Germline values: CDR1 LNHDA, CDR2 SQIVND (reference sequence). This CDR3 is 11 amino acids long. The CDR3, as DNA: TGTGCCACCAAAACAGCAGATACGCAGTATTTT. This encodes CATKTADTQYF. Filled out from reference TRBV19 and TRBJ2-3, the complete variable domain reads DGGITQSPKYLFRKEGQNVTLSCEQNLNHDAMYWYRQDPGQGLRLIYYSQIVNDFQKGDIAEGYSVSREKKESFPLTVTSAQKNPTAFYLCATKTADTQYFGPGTRLTVL.

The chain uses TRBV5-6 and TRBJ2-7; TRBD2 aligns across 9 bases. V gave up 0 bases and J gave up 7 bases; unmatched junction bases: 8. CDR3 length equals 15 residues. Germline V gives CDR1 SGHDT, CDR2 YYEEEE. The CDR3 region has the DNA TGTGCCAGCAGCTTGGTCGGGACTAGCCCTAGAGAGCAGTACTTC. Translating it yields CASSLVGTSPREQYF.

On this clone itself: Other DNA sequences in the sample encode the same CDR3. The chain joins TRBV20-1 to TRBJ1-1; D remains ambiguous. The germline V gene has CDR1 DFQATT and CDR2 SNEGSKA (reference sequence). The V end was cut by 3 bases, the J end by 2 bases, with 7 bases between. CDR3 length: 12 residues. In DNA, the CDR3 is TGCAGTGCTAGTACTCCTAACACTGAAGCTTTCTTT. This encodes CSASTPNTEAFF.

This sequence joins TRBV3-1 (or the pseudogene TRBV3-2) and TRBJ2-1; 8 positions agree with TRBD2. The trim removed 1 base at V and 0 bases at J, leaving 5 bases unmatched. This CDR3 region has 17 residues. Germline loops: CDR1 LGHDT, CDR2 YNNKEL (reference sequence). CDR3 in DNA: TGTGCCAGCAGCCAAGGGCGAGCGGGGGACTCCTACAATGAGCAGTTCTTC. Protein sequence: CASSQGRAGDSYNEQFF.

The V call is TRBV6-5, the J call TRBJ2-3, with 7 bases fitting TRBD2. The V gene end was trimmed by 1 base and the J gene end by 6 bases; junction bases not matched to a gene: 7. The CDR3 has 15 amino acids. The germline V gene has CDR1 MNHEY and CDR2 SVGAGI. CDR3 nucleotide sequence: TGTGCCAGCAGTTACTTTGGACTAGTGACGGATACGCAGTATTTT. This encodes CASSYFGLVTDTQYF.

The CDR3 DNA sequence: TGTGCCAGCAGTGAACACAGGGGTTCACCCCTCCACTTT. This gives the protein CASSEHRGSPLHF. The chain recombines TRBV6-1 with TRBJ1-6; the match to TRBD1 covers 7 bases. The germline V gene has CDR1 MNHNS and CDR2 SASEGT. CDR3 size: 13 residues. The trim removed 2 bases at V and 9 bases at J, leaving 1 base unmatched.

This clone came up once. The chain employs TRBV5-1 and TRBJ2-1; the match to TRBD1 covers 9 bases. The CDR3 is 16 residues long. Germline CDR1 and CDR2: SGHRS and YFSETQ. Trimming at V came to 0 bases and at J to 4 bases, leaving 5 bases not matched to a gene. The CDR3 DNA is TGCGCCAGCAGCTTGGTTCCGGGACAGGGTTACAATGAGCAGTTCTTC. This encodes CASSLVPGQGYNEQFF.

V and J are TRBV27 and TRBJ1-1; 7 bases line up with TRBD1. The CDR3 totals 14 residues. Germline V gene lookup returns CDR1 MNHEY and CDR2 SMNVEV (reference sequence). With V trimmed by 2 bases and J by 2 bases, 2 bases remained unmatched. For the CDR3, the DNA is TGTGCCAGCAGTTTAACAGGGGCTAACACTGAAGCTTTCTTT. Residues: CASSLTGANTEAFF.

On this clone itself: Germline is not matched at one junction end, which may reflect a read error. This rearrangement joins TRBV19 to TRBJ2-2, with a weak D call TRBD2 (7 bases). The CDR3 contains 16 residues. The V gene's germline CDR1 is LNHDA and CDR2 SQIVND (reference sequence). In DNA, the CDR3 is TGTGCCAGTAGTATTCTTCCAGGGGAGGGAAACCGGGGAGCTGTTTTT. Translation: CASSILPGEGNRGAVF.

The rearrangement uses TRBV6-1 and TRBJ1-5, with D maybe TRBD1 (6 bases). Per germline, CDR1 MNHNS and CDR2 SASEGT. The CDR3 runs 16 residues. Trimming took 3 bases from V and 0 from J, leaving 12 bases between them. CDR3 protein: CASSEGTPYSNQPQHF. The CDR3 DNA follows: TGTGCCAGCAGTGAGGGGACACCCTATAGCAATCAGCCCCAGCATTTT.